The present TCR beta chain was sequenced within a study of patients and donors after allogeneic stem cell transplantation (dated by TCRdb to the early 2020s). In this sample, this clonotype turned up a few times. There is no known antigen for this receptor. No much larger clonotype is one base removed from it; base qualities were not supplied. The CDR3 measures 19 amino acids from cysteine to phenylalanine. This entry keeps only the CDR3 DNA: 57 bases, framed from base 1. From the germline V gene (reference sequence), CDR1 is DFQATT and CDR2 is SNEGSKA. At the junction V is shortened by 0 bases and J by 0 bases, with 20 bases in between. The receptor library was made with RT-PCR. The instrument was a NextSeq 550. TCRdb passed the public sequencing reads through fastp at Q25 and MiXCR, retaining productive beta sequences. A single entry per CDR3 protein holds the most common genes and DNA from its merged rows. This sample lists about 960,000 distinct CDR3 sequences; approximately 19% were detected once. The leading ten clones occupy 5% to 7.5% of the sample.

The source is a human donor who was either an allogeneic HSCT recipient or a stem cell or donor lymphocyte infusion donor (not recorded which). It is not recorded whose cells these are; they may come from a transplant donor. Input material: blood, either unsorted or a sorted T cell fraction (not recorded which). The chain employs TRBV20-1 and TRBJ2-2; the best D guess is TRBD1, with 6 bases matching. The CDR3 in this case is CSARDPSRGRHPNTGELFF. The DNA sequence reads TGCAGTGCTAGAGATCCCAGCAGGGGACGGCACCCGAACACCGGGGAGCTGTTTTTT.